This T cell receptor (beta chain) was captured by sequencing in a study of blood T cell repertoires in COVID-19. Study background: COVID-19 samples collected from the United States, Italy and Spain covered acute and convalescent phases.

Authors' analysis steps: It was from reference gene primer amplification that nucleated cell counts were estimated. TCRdb's copy holds only in-frame clones and misses some; the assay was immunoSEQ multiplex PCR. The D gene and trimming were derived from the DNA, and the V and J assignments and clone size from that table. In the table there are a few hundred thousand clones, about 90% of which are singletons. Trimming left V 2 bases short and J 5 bases short, with 13 bases between. Germline assignment: CDR1 MNHEY and CDR2 SVGEGT. The CDR3 has 15 residues. The chain couples TRBV6-2 or TRBV6-3 to TRBJ1-5; D unresolved. The sequence came from a woman in her twenties or thirties who had recovered from COVID-19. The source material was peripheral blood. The CDR3 is CASSYRVGNYQPQHF. The CDR3 nucleotides are TGTGCCAGCAGTTACAGGGTCGGGAATTATCAGCCCCAGCATTTT.